One and the same sample provided the 23 T cell receptor beta chains below, sequenced in a study of blood T cells in healthy people across ages. Then a second PCR, running roughly 7 to 11 cycles, was carried out with a sample-barcoded 5' primer and a J-beta primer mix. TCRdb processed the 5' RACE reads anew with MiXCR; each CDR3 protein has one entry. The table records around 900,000 distinct CDR3 sequences, more than 25% of them present only once. Sample: blood. Receptor source: a woman of 80 years or more in good health.

With respect to this clonotype: Since no conserved phenylalanine or tryptophan closes the CDR3, a read error is the likely cause. J is TRBJ2-2 and V is TRBV7-9; TRBD1 agrees at 9 bases. This CDR3 comprises 14 residues. The germline CDR1 and CDR2 sequences are SEHNR and FQNEAQ (reference sequence). The junction had 4 bases not matched to a gene; V was cut back by 5 bases and J by 6 bases. The CDR3 loop is CASSPQGAPGELFY. The CDR3 DNA sequence: TGTGCCAGCAGCCCACAGGGGGCGCCCGGGGAGCTGTTTTAT.

A remark on this clonotype: A clone one base away is much larger, so this may be a read error. The chain employs TRBV4-3 and TRBJ2-5; D unresolved. V was clipped by 0 bases and J by 11 bases, with 19 bases between them. The germline CDR1 and CDR2 sequences are LGHNA and YSLEER. The CDR3 contains 15 residues. In DNA, the CDR3 is TGCGCCAGCAGCCAAGAACGGTTCTCCTGCAATGAGCAGTACTTC. This translates into CASSQERFSCNEQYF.

This clonotype was seen a few times. The chain recombines TRBV28 with TRBJ1-5; 10 bases are a match to TRBD1. Germline loops: CDR1 MDHEN, CDR2 SYDVKM. The CDR3 extends over 17 amino acids. Losses at the gene ends were 5 bases for V and 0 bases for J; bases not matched to a gene: 7. CDR3 DNA sequence: TGTGCCAGCAGTGGCGGGACAGGGGTTTATAGCAATCAGCCCCAGCATTTT. Its protein is CASSGGTGVYSNQPQHF. Supplemented by reference TRBV28 and TRBJ1-5, the full variable domain reads DVKVTQSSRYLVKRTGEKVFLECVQDMDHENMFWYRQDPGLGLRLIYFSYDVKMKEKGDIPEGYSVSREKKERFSLILESASTNQTSMYLCASSGGTGVYSNQPQHFGDGTRLSIL.

This clonotype was counted many times. The J gene is TRBJ2-3, the V gene TRBV5-1; 8 bases align to TRBD2. Germline CDR1 reads SGHRS; CDR2 reads YFSETQ. The CDR3 is 15 amino acids. The ends lost 6 bases at V and 2 bases at J; junction bases unmatched: 8. The CDR3 bases are TGCGCCAGCACCGAAGCGGGAGACTACACAGATACGCAGTATTTT. Amino acids: CASTEAGDYTDTQYF.

At least ten counts were recorded for this clonotype. The genes are TRBV28 and TRBJ1-5; D call uncertain. The CDR3 sequence is 14 residues long. Germline V gives CDR1 MDHEN, CDR2 SYDVKM. V was clipped by 6 bases and J by 0 bases, with 9 bases between them. CDR3 amino acids: CASRSEYSNQPQHF. As DNA, the CDR3 is TGTGCCAGCAGATCAGAGTATAGCAATCAGCCCCAGCATTTT.

Regarding this clonotype: A single base separates this from a much larger clone, so it may be a read error. The chain links TRBV7-2 to TRBJ2-1; TRBD2 matches 7 bases. This CDR3 is 15 amino acids long. Germline V lookup: CDR1 SGHTA, CDR2 FQGNSA. The junction had 9 bases not matched to a gene; V was cut back by 1 base and J by 9 bases. The CDR3 region is CASSLDGGIGVEQFF. The CDR3 DNA reads as TGTGCCAGCAGCTTAGACGGGGGGATAGGTGTTGAGCAGTTCTTC.

There are a few counts of this clonotype. This may stem from a read error, because a much larger clone lies one nucleotide away. The chain links TRBV10-3 to TRBJ2-1; D is tentatively TRBD1 or TRBD2 (5 bases each). The J call is uncertain, as TRBJ2-7 better fits the DNA end. The CDR3 is made up of 13 amino acids. CDR1 is ENHRY and CDR2 is SYGVKD in the germline V gene. For the CDR3, the DNA is TGTGCCATCTCGGGGCTACCCTACAATGAGCAGTACTTC. It translates to CAISGLPYNEQYF.

This clonotype was recorded once. The J gene is TRBJ2-3, the V gene TRBV6-2 or TRBV6-3, with TRBD1 as a possible D gene (6 bases). Trimming took off 5 bases at V and 3 bases at J, with 18 bases between the two ends. CDR1 and CDR2 (germline): MNHEY, SVGEGT. The CDR3 length is 16 residues. The CDR3 DNA reads TGTGCCAGCAGTCACGGGTTTCGAGGGGGAACAGATACGCAGTATTTT. It specifies CASSHGFRGGTDTQYF.

This clonotype was seen more than once but under ten times. Given a much more abundant clone one base away, this may be a read error. The chain carries TRBV14 and TRBJ2-1; no clear D. Germline loops: CDR1 SGHDN, CDR2 FVKESK. This CDR3 spans 13 amino acids. The CDR3 nucleotides read TGTGCCAGCAGGGGCCGAACCTACAGTGAGCAGTTCTTC. Translation gives CASRGRTYSEQFF.

Remarks on this clonotype: At one of its ends the junction is not consistent with the germline gene, which may arise from a read error. CDR3: CVSSVGSGGSYEQYF. CDR3 nucleotide sequence: TGTGTCAGCAGCGTAGGTAGTGGCGGCTCCTACGAGCAGTACTTC. The rearrangement uses TRBV9 and TRBJ2-7; D remains unclear. The CDR3 totals 15 residues. In germline, CDR1 is SGDLS, CDR2 YYNGEE.

Note on this clonotype: This may arise from a read error, as a much more abundant clone is one base away. V usage is TRBV11-2 and J usage is TRBJ2-1; D remains unclear. CDR3 length equals 17 residues. V lost 4 bases, J lost 0 bases, and 16 bases lay in between. Germline V gives CDR1 SGHAT, CDR2 FQNNGV. The CDR3 is CASSSKGAGSSYNEQFF. DNA for the CDR3: TGTGCCAGCAGCTCGAAGGGTGCCGGAAGCTCCTACAATGAGCAGTTCTTC.

This CDR3 reads CAWTRTGHQETQYF. The DNA for the CDR3 is TGTGCCTGGACTCGGACGGGCCACCAAGAGACCCAGTACTTC. This rearrangement joins TRBV30 to TRBJ2-5; no clear D gene. CDR1 is GTSNPN, CDR2 SVGIG, per germline (reference sequence). The V end was cut by 4 bases, the J end by 0 bases, with 12 bases between. The CDR3 has 14 amino acids.

This clonotype was seen a handful of times. This chain uses TRBV7-8 with TRBJ1-2, with TRBD1 as a possible D gene (6 bases). This CDR3 contains 13 residues. Trimming removed 0 bases from V and 7 bases from J, with 9 bases in between. Germline V lookup: CDR1 SGHVS, CDR2 FQNEAQ. The CDR3 sequence: CASSLAGAPGYTF. The CDR3 nucleotides are TGTGCCAGCAGCTTAGCGGGGGCCCCTGGCTACACCTTC.

The chain recombines TRBV6-2 or TRBV6-3 with TRBJ2-2, with D unresolved. Germline-derived CDR1 and CDR2 are MNHEY and SVGEGT. CDR3 length: 15 residues. The V end lost 0 bases, the J end lost 2 bases, and 7 bases lay between the germline ends. CDR3: CASSYSGYNTGELFF. The CDR3 DNA follows: TGTGCCAGCAGTTACTCGGGGTATAACACCGGGGAGCTGTTTTTT.

The chain is built from TRBV2 and TRBJ1-1; possible D gene TRBD1, 6 bases. The V and J ends lost 4 bases and 6 bases respectively, with 12 bases between them. Germline values: CDR1 SNHLY, CDR2 FYNNEI. This CDR3 comprises 13 residues. The CDR3 DNA follows: TGTGCCAGCAGTGTACAGGGTGAAGCTGAAGCTTTCTTT. Protein: CASSVQGEAEAFF.

This clonotype was seen at least ten times. The V gene is TRBV11-2, the J gene TRBJ1-2; perhaps TRBD1 as D (6 bases). V shed 5 bases and J shed 1 base, with 11 bases lying between them. Per germline, CDR1 SGHAT and CDR2 FQNNGV. CDR3 length: 14 amino acids. This CDR3 is CASSPGASNYGYTF. Written as DNA, the CDR3 is TGTGCCAGCAGCCCGGGGGCCAGTAACTATGGCTACACCTTC.

This clonotype was seen only a few times. The J gene is TRBJ1-2, the V gene TRBV28; a possible D gene is TRBD1 (6 bases). There are 14 residues in the CDR3. With 4 bases removed from V and 2 bases from J, the gap between germline ends came to 11 bases. Germline CDR1 and CDR2: MDHEN and SYDVKM. Here the CDR3 DNA reads TGTGCCAGCAGTTCCTACAGGGACAACTATGGCTACACCTTC. Its translation: CASSSYRDNYGYTF.

This clonotype occurred many times. The chain combines TRBV3-1 with TRBJ2-3; 9 bases map to TRBD2. Germline V gives CDR1 LGHDT, CDR2 YNNKEL (reference sequence). J lost 6 bases, V lost 0 bases, and 1 base had no gene match. The CDR3 spans 14 residues. The CDR3: CASSQDLAGDTQYF. The CDR3 nucleotides are TGTGCCAGCAGCCAAGATCTAGCGGGGGATACGCAGTATTTT.

This clonotype was counted at least ten times. The rearrangement uses TRBV6-1 and TRBJ2-7; D unresolved. This CDR3 comprises 13 residues. V was shortened by 1 base and J by 3 bases, with 7 bases between the two germline ends. The V gene's germline CDR1 is MNHNS and CDR2 SASEGT. CDR3 DNA: TGTGCCAGCAGTGAAGTTGGTCTCTACGAGCAGTACTTC. Its translation: CASSEVGLYEQYF.

To note about this clonotype: A single base separates this from a much larger clone, so it may be a read error. V is TRBV14 and J is TRBJ2-1, with 8 bases matching TRBD2. CDR1 is SGHDN and CDR2 is FVKESK in the germline V gene. The CDR3 runs 16 residues. The CDR3 is CASNQAGDPLRGEQFF. CDR3 bases: TGTGCCAGCAACCAAGCGGGAGACCCCCTAAGGGGTGAGCAGTTCTTC.

This clonotype was counted a few times. The chain couples TRBV7-9 to TRBJ2-2; D unresolved. Trimming removed 6 bases at V and 5 bases at J, with 10 bases between. The CDR3 has 13 amino acids. CDR1 SEHNR and CDR2 FQNEAQ come from the germline V gene (reference sequence). The CDR3: CASRKFGTGELFF. The CDR3, as DNA: TGTGCCAGCAGAAAATTCGGGACCGGGGAGCTGTTTTTT.

This clonotype was counted a single time. A read error may explain this, as a much larger clone is one base away. The gene calls are TRBV27 and TRBJ2-5; the D gene is possibly TRBD2 (6 bases). Germline CDR1 MNHEY, CDR2 SMNVEV (reference sequence). The CDR3 has 15 residues. Trimming pared 10 bases from V and 5 bases from J, leaving 23 bases between. CDR3: CANASRGFNSETQYF. The CDR3 coding sequence is TGTGCCAACGCGTCGCGGGGCTTTAACTCGGAGACCCAGTACTTC.

This clonotype occurred many times. The rearrangement links TRBV20-1 to TRBJ2-7; 11 nucleotides agree with TRBD2. CDR3 length: 14 amino acids. J was trimmed by 3 bases and V by 3 bases; bases with no gene match: 4. Looked up from germline, CDR1 is DFQATT and CDR2 is SNEGSKA (reference sequence). The CDR3 protein is CSASMTSGDYEQYF. The CDR3 nucleotides are TGCAGTGCTAGTATGACTAGCGGGGACTACGAGCAGTACTTC.